The 5 T cell receptor beta chains below were found in one sample sequenced in a study of glioma-infiltrating T cells. Amplification of TCR alpha and beta CDR3 regions from RNA used iRepertoire nested multiplex PCR. TCRdb recomputed calls from the multiplex PCR reads with MiXCR, one row per CDR3 protein. The sample includes about 180,000 distinct CDR3 sequences, over 40% of them seen just once. The material sequenced was glioma tissue, nonneoplastic brain tissue, or PBMCs (not recorded which). These receptors came from a human donor with low-grade glioma or glioblastoma, undergoing nonglioma brain surgery, or in good health (not recorded which).

Concerning this clonotype: The conserved final phenylalanine or tryptophan is absent from the CDR3, which likely points to a read error. The chain is built from TRBV12-3 or TRBV12-4 and TRBJ2-7; 8 nucleotides line up with TRBD1. With 5 bases clipped from V and 2 bases from J, the junction kept 5 bases outside the gene matches. The CDR3 runs 14 residues. Here the CDR3 DNA reads TGTGCCAGCAGTAGGGACAGGATCACCTACGAGCAGTACTTA. It codes for CASSRDRITYEQYL.

A remark on this clonotype: Without the conserved terminal phenylalanine or tryptophan, this CDR3 likely stems from a read error. The V call is TRBV25-1, the J call TRBJ2-2; D might be TRBD1 or TRBD2, each matching 7 bases. Deletions cut 0 bases from V and 5 bases from J, with 16 bases between. The V gene's germline CDR1 is MGHDK and CDR2 SYGVNS. CDR3 length: 17 residues. The CDR3 spells CASSEYFGRGGTGELFS. CDR3 bases: TGTGCCAGCAGTGAATATTTCGGCAGGGGGGGGACCGGGGAGCTGTTTTCT.

With respect to this clonotype: This sequence may be a read error, since a much larger clone differs from it by one base. The V and J genes are TRBV20-1 and TRBJ1-1; maybe TRBD1 (6 bases). The CDR3 is 13 amino acids. Germline values: CDR1 DFQATT, CDR2 SNEGSKA (reference sequence). The CDR3 coding sequence is TGCAGCGTCGTGAGACAGGCGGAGACTGAAGCTTTCTTT. This sequence encodes CSVVRQAETEAFF.

This clonotype was found many times. This rearrangement joins TRBV27 to TRBJ1-1; D is uncertain. The CDR3 totals 12 residues. V shed 8 bases and J shed 1 base, with 8 bases lying between them. Germline V gene lookup returns CDR1 MNHEY and CDR2 SMNVEV (reference sequence). The CDR3 sequence is CASAGANTEAFF. CDR3 nucleotide sequence: TGTGCCAGCGCTGGAGCGAACACTGAAGCTTTCTTT.

This rearrangement joins TRBV19 to TRBJ2-4, with 7 bases aligning to TRBD2. In germline, CDR1 is LNHDA, CDR2 SQIVND (reference sequence). The CDR3 runs to 13 residues. The DNA of the CDR3 is TGTGCTACCAGTCGGGAGGTGGAAAACATTCAGTACTTC. Encoded protein: CATSREVENIQYF.